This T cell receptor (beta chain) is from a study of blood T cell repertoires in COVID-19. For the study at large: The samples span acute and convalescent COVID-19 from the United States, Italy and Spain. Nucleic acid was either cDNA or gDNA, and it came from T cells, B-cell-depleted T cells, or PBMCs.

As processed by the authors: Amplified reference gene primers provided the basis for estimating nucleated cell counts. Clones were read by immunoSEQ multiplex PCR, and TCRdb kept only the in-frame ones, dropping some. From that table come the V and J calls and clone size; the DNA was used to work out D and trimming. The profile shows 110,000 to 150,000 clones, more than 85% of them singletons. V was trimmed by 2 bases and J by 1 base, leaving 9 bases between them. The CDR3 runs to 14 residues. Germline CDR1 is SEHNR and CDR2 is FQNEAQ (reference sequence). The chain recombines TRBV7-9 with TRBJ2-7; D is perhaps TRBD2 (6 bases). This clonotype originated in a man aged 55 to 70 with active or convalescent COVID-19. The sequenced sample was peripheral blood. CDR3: CASSLLGGSYEQYF. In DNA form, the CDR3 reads TGTGCCAGCAGCTTATTGGGGGGATCCTACGAGCAGTACTTC.